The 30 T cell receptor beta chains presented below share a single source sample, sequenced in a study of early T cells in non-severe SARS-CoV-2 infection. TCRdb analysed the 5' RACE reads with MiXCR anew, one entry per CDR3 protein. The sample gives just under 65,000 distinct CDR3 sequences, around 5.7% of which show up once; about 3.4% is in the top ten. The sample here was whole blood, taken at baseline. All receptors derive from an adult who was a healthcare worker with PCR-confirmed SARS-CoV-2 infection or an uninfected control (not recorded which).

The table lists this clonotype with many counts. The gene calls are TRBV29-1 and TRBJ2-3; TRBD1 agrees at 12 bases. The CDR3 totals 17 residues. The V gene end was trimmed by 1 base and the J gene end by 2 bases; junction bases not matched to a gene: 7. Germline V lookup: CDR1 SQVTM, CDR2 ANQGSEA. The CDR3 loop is CSVEGEGTGGSTDTQYF. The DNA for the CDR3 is TGCAGCGTTGAAGGGGAGGGGACAGGGGGCTCCACAGATACGCAGTATTTT.

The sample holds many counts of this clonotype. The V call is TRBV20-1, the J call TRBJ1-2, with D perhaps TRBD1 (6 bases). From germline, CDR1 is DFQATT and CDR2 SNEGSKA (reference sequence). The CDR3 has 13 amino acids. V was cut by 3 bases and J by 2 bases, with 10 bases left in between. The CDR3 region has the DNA TGCAGTGCTAGTCCAGGGGCAAACTATGGCTACACCTTC. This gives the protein CSASPGANYGYTF.

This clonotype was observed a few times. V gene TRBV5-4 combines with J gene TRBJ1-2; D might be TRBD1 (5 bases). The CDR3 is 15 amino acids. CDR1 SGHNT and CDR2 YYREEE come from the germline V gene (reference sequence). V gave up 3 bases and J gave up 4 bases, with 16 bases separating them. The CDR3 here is CASSSPGSSFYGYTF. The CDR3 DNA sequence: TGTGCCAGCAGCTCCCCAGGGTCCTCTTTCTATGGCTACACCTTC.

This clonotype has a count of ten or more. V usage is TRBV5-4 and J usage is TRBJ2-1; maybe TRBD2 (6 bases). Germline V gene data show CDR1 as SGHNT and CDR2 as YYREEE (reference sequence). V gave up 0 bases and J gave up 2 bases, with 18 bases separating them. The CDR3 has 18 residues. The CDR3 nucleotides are TGTGCCAGCAGCTTGGGGCCGCGGAGGGCCAATACCTACAATGAGCAGTTCTTC. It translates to CASSLGPRRANTYNEQFF.

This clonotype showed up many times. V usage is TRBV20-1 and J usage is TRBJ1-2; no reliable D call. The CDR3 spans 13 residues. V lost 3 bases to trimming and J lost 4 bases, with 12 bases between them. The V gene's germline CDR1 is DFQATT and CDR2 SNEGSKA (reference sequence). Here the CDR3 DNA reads TGCAGTGCTAGGCAGGAGGAGGGCTATGGCTACACCTTC. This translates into CSARQEEGYGYTF.

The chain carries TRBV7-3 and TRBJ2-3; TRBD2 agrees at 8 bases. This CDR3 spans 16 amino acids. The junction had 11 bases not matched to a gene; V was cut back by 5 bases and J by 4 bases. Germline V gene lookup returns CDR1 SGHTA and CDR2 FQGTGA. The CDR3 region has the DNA TGTGCCAGCAGCCCGCTTGGGGGACTAGAAGCAGATACGCAGTATTTT. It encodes CASSPLGGLEADTQYF.

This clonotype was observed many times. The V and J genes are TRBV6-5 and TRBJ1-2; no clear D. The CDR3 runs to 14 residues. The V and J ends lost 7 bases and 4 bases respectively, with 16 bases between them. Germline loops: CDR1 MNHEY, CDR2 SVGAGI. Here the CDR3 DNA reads TGTGCCAGCACCTCACGGTCACGGTCCTATGGCTACACCTTC. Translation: CASTSRSRSYGYTF.

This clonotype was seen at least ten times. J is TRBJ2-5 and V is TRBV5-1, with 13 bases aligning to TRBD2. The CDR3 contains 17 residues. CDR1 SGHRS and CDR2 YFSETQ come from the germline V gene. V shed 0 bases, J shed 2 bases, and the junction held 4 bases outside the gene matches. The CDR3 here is CASSLALAGGPQETQYF. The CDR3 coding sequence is TGCGCCAGCAGCTTGGCACTAGCGGGAGGGCCGCAAGAGACCCAGTACTTC.

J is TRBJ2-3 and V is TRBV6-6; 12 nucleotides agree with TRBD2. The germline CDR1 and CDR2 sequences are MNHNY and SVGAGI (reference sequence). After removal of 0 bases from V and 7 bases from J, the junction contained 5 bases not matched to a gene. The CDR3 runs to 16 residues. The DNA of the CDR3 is TGTGCCAGCAGTTACTCGACTAGCGGGAGAGGAAATACGCAGTATTTT. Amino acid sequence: CASSYSTSGRGNTQYF.

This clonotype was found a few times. The chain's CDR3 is CSASGRLGGQETQYF. The CDR3 coding sequence is TGCAGTGCTAGTGGTAGACTAGGAGGCCAAGAGACCCAGTACTTC. The gene calls are TRBV20-1 and TRBJ2-5; TRBD2 is a possible D gene (6 bases). V lost 3 bases and J 1 base, leaving 15 bases between the germline ends. CDR3 size: 15 residues. The germline CDR1 and CDR2 sequences are DFQATT and SNEGSKA (reference sequence).

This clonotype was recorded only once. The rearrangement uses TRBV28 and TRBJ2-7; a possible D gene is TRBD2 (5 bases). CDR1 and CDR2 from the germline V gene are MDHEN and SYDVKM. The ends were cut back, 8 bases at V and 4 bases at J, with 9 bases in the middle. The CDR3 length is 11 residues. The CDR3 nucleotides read TGTGCCAGCCGAGAGCGGTACGAGCAGTACTTC. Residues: CASRERYEQYF.

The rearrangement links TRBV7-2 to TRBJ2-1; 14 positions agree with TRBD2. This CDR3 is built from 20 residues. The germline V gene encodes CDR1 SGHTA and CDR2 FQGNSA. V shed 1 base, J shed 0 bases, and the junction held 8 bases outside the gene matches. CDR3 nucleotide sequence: TGTGCCAGCAGCTTAGAAGGACTAGCGGGAGGCTTAAGCTCCTACAATGAGCAGTTCTTC. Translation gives CASSLEGLAGGLSSYNEQFF.

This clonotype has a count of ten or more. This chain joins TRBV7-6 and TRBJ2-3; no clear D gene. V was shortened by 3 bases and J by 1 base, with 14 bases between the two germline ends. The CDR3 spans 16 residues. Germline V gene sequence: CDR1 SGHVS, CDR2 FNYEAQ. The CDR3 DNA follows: TGTGCCAGCAGCTTGCGCTGGGGTGAGCGCACAGATACGCAGTATTTT. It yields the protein CASSLRWGERTDTQYF. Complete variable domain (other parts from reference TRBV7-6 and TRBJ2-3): GAGVSQSPRYKVTKRGQDVALRCDPISGHVSLYWYRQALGQGPEFLTYFNYEAQQDKSGLPNDRFSAERPEGSISTLTIQRTEQRDSAMYRCASSLRWGERTDTQYFGPGTRLTVL.

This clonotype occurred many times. CDR3 sequence reads: CASSLEGQGSDTQYF. In DNA form, the CDR3 reads TGCGCCAGCAGCTTGGAGGGACAGGGATCAGATACGCAGTATTTT. V gene TRBV5-1 combines with J gene TRBJ2-3; 9 bases are a match to TRBD1. The CDR3 contains 15 residues. The junction had 3 bases not matched to a gene; V was cut back by 0 bases and J by 4 bases. Germline-derived CDR1 and CDR2 are SGHRS and YFSETQ.

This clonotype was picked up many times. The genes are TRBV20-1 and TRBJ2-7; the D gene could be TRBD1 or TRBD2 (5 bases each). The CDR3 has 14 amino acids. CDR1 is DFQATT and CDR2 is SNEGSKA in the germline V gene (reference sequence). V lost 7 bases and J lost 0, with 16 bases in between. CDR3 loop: CSVRGTLSSYEQYF. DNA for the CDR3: TGCAGTGTGAGGGGTACATTGAGCTCCTACGAGCAGTACTTC.

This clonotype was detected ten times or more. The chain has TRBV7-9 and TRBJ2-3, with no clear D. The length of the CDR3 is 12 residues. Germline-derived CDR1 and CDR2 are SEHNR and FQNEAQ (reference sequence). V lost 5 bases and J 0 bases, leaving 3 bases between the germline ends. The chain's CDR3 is CASSGSTDTQYF. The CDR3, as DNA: TGTGCCAGCAGCGGCAGCACAGATACGCAGTATTTT.

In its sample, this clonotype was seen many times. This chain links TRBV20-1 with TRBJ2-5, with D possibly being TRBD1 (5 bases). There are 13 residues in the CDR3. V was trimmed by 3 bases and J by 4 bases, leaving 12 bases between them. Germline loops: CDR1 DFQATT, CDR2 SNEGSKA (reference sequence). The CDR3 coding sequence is TGCAGTGCTAGTAATAGGGGAACAGAGACCCAGTACTTC. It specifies CSASNRGTETQYF.

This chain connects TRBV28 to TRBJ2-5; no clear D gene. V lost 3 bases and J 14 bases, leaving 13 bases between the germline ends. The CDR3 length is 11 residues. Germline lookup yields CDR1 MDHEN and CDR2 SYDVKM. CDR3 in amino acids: CASSFGPNLYF. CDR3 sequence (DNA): TGTGCCAGCAGTTTTGGACCGAATTTATACTTC. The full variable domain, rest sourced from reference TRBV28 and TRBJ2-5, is DVKVTQSSRYLVKRTGEKVFLECVQDMDHENMFWYRQDPGLGLRLIYFSYDVKMKEKGDIPEGYSVSREKKERFSLILESASTNQTSMYLCASSFGPNLYFGPGTRLLVL.

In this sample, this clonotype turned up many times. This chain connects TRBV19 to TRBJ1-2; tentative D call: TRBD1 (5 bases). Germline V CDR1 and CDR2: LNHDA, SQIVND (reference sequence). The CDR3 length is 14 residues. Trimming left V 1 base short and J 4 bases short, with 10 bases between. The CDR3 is CASSIGTLGYGYTF. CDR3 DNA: TGTGCCAGTAGTATAGGGACACTCGGCTATGGCTACACCTTC.

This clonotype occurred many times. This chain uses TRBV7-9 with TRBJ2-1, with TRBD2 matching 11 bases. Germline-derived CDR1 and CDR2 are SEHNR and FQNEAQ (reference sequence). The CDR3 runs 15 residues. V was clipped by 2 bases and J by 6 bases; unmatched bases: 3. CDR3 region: CASSLSLAGVNEQFF. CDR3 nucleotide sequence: TGTGCCAGCAGCTTATCACTAGCGGGAGTCAATGAGCAGTTCTTC. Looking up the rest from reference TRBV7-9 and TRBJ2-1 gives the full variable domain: DTGVSQNPRHKITKRGQNVTFRCDPISEHNRLYWYRQTLGQGPEFLTYFQNEAQLEKSRLLSDRFSAERPKGSFSTLEIQRTEQGDSAMYLCASSLSLAGVNEQFFGPGTRLTVL.

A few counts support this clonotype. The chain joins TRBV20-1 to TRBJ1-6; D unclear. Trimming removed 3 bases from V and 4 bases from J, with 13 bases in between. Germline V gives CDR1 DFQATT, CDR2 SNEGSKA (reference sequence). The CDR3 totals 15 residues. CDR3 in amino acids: CSARAEEFYNSPLHF. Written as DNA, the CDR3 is TGCAGTGCTAGGGCCGAGGAATTTTATAATTCACCCCTCCACTTT.

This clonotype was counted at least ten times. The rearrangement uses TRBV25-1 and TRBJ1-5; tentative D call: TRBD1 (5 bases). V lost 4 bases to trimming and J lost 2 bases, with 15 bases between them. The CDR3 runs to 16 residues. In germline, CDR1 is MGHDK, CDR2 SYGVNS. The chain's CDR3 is CASSGATVRGNQPQHF. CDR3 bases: TGTGCCAGCAGTGGTGCGACTGTCAGGGGCAATCAGCCCCAGCATTTT.

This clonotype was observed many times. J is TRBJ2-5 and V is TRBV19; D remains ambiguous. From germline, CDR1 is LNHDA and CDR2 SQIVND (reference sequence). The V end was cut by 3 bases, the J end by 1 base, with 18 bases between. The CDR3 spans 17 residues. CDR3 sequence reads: CASSMRPLEEFQETQYF. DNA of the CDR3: TGTGCCAGTAGTATGAGACCTCTCGAGGAGTTCCAAGAGACCCAGTACTTC.

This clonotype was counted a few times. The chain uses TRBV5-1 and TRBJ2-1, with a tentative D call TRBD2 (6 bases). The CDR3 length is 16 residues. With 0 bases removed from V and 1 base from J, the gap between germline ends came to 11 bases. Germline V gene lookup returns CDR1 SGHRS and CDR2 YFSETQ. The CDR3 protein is CASSLGLARSYNEQFF. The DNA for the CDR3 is TGCGCCAGCAGCTTGGGGCTAGCGCGATCCTACAATGAGCAGTTCTTC.

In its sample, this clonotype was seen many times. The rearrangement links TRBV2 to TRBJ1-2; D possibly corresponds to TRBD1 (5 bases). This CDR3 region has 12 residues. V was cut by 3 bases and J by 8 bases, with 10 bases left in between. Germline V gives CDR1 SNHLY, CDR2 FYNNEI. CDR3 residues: CASSEGPGGYTF. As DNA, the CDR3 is TGTGCCAGCAGTGAGGGGCCGGGAGGCTACACCTTC.

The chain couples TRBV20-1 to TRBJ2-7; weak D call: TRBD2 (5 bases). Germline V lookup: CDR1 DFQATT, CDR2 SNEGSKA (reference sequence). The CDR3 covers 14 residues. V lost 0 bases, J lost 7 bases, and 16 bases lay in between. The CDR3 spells CSARDRLAPVEQYF. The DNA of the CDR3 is TGCAGTGCTAGAGATCGCCTAGCCCCGGTGGAGCAGTACTTC.

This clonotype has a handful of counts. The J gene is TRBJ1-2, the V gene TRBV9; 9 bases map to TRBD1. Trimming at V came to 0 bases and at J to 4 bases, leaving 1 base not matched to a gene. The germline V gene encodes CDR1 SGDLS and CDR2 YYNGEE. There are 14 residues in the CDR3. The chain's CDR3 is CASSVEGQGYGYTF. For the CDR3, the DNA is TGTGCCAGCAGCGTAGAGGGACAGGGCTATGGCTACACCTTC.

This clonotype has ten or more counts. The CDR3 sequence: CATSESVTGELFF. The CDR3 bases are TGTGCCACCAGTGAATCGGTCACCGGGGAGCTGTTTTTT. The rearrangement links TRBV24-1 to TRBJ2-2; D is undetermined. Trimming pared 4 bases from V and 4 bases from J, leaving 6 bases between. CDR3 length equals 13 residues. CDR1 KGHDR and CDR2 SFDVKD come from the germline V gene.

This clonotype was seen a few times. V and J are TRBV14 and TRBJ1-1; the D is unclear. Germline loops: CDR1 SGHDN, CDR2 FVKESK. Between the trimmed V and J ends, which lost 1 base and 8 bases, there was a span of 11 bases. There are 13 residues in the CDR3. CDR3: CASSQARRVEAFF. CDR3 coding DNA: TGTGCCAGCAGCCAAGCTAGAAGGGTCGAAGCTTTCTTT.

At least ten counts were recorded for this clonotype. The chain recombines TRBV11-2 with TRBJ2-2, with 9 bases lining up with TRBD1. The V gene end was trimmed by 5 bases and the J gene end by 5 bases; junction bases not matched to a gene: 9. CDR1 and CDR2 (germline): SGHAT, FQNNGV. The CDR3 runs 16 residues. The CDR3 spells CASSALGQGKTGELFF. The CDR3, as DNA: TGTGCCAGCAGCGCTTTGGGACAGGGAAAAACCGGGGAGCTGTTTTTT.